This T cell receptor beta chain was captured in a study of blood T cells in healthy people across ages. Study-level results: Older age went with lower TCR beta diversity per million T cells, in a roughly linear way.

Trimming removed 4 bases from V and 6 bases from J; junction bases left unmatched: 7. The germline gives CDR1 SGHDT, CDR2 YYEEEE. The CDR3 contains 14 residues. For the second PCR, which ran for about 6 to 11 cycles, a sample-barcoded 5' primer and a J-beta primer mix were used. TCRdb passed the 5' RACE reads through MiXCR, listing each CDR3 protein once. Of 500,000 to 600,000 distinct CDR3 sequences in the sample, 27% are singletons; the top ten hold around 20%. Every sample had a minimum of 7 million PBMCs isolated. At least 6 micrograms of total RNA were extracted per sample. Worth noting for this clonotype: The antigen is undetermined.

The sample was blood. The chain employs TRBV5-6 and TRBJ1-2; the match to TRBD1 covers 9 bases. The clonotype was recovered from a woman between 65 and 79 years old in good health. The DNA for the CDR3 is TGTGCCAGCAGCAAGGGACAGGGACTCAATGGCTACACCTTC. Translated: CASSKGQGLNGYTF.